Below, one T cell receptor beta chain is given with its context. The data were obtained in a study of blood T cells in healthy people across ages. CDR3 length: 15 amino acids. Germline V lookup: CDR1 MNHEY, CDR2 SVGEGT. Unmatched junction bases numbered 9, after V lost 6 bases and J lost 7 bases. PCR was performed a second time for 7 to 11 cycles using a sample-barcoded 5' primer and a J-beta primer mix. TCRdb ran MiXCR on the 5' RACE reads and lists one entry per CDR3 protein. The sample holds 850,000 or so distinct CDR3 sequences; about 28% are singletons and the top ten take around 15%. The sample taken for sequencing was blood. The chain is built from TRBV6-2 or TRBV6-3 and TRBJ1-6; TRBD1 matches 7 bases. This TCR derives from a woman older than 75 in good health. CDR3 DNA sequence: TGTGCCAGCAGCACCGACAGGGTGGGAAATTCACCCCTCCACTTT. This sequence encodes CASSTDRVGNSPLHF.